Following are 19 T cell receptor beta chains from one sample sequenced in a study of PD-1 blockade in classical Hodgkin lymphoma. Generated by immunoSEQ multiplex PCR, the TCRdb table keeps only in-frame clones and is missing some. This sample has 20,000 to 30,000 clones, with under 95% found just once. Time point in this sample: newly diagnosed, previously untreated cHL patient sample. Thawed PBMCs were the source of CD4+ T cells, purified by magnetic negative selection. Sequenced input: CD4+ T cells from blood. The receptors derive from a human donor with classical Hodgkin lymphoma.

V is TRBV23-1 and J is TRBJ2-1; TRBD2 matches at 8 bases. TRBV23-1 is labeled an ORF, and its function is uncertain. CDR3 length: 17 residues. Trimming removed 0 bases from V and 8 bases from J; junction bases left unmatched: 12. In DNA form, the CDR3 reads TGCGCCAGCAGTCAATCGAGGAGCGGGGGATTCGGGGATGAGCAGTTCTTC. Amino acids: CASSQSRSGGFGDEQFF.

This chain joins TRBV10-3 and TRBJ1-2; D remains ambiguous. The CDR3 has 15 residues. Germline V lookup: CDR1 ENHRY, CDR2 SYGVKD. V dropped 6 bases and J dropped 3 bases, with 17 bases sitting between them. The CDR3 here is CAIRTKGRQDYGYTF. CDR3 DNA sequence: TGTGCCATCAGAACTAAGGGCAGGCAGGACTATGGCTACACCTTC.

The gene calls are TRBV7-3 and TRBJ2-3, with D unclear. There are 12 residues in the CDR3. Trimming left V 2 bases short and J 2 bases short, with 2 bases between. Germline lookup yields CDR1 SGHTA and CDR2 FQGTGA. The CDR3 DNA is TGTGCCAGCAGCTTATACACAGATACGCAGTATTTT. It yields the protein CASSLYTDTQYF.

The chain employs TRBV19 and TRBJ2-7, with 9 bases that match TRBD1. Per the germline V gene, CDR1 is LNHDA and CDR2 is SQIVND (reference sequence). The trim removed 5 bases at V and 7 bases at J, leaving 9 bases unmatched. CDR3 length: 14 residues. The CDR3 DNA is TGTGCCAGTAGTCCCCGGACAGGGGAGGGGGAGCAGTACTTC. This codes for CASSPRTGEGEQYF. The entire variable domain, with the rest obtained from reference TRBV19 and TRBJ2-7, is as follows: DGGITQSPKYLFRKEGQNVTLSCEQNLNHDAMYWYRQDPGQGLRLIYYSQIVNDFQKGDIAEGYSVSREKKESFPLTVTSAQKNPTAFYLCASSPRTGEGEQYFGPGTRLTVT.

The chain links TRBV5-6 to TRBJ1-2, with D maybe TRBD1 (5 bases). V gave up 0 bases and J gave up 5 bases, with 5 bases separating them. The CDR3 has 12 amino acids. In germline, CDR1 is SGHDT, CDR2 YYEEEE. The CDR3, as DNA: TGTGCCAGCAGCTTGGCAGGGTATGGCTACACCTTC. Protein sequence: CASSLAGYGYTF.

V gene TRBV7-9 combines with J gene TRBJ1-6; the D is unclear. The CDR3 sequence is 17 residues long. Per germline, CDR1 SEHNR and CDR2 FQNEAQ (reference sequence). V dropped 6 bases and J dropped 5 bases, with 20 bases sitting between them. CDR3 sequence: CASSQRSWQLNNSPLHF. The DNA of the CDR3 is TGTGCCAGCAGTCAGAGGAGTTGGCAGCTAAATAATTCACCCCTCCACTTT.

The genes are TRBV11-2 and TRBJ1-4; D might be TRBD1 (6 bases). The germline V gene has CDR1 SGHAT and CDR2 FQNNGV. V was pared by 6 bases and J by 8 bases, with 13 bases between. This CDR3 is built from 13 residues. The CDR3 region is CASSPYRDEKLFF. In DNA form, the CDR3 reads TGTGCCAGCAGTCCTTACAGGGACGAAAAACTGTTTTTT.

This chain links TRBV5-5 with TRBJ2-1; 8 nucleotides match TRBD1. CDR1 is SGHKS and CDR2 is YYEKEE in the germline V gene (reference sequence). J gave up 2 bases and V 3 bases, and 10 bases lay outside the gene matches. The CDR3 is 17 amino acids. The CDR3 protein is CASSSGQGAVAYNEQFF. Here the CDR3 DNA reads TGTGCCAGCAGCTCCGGACAGGGTGCGGTGGCCTACAATGAGCAGTTCTTC.

The genes are TRBV7-2 and TRBJ1-2; D might be TRBD1 (6 bases). This CDR3 contains 14 residues. The V end was cut by 1 base, the J end by 3 bases, with 9 bases between. Looked up from germline, CDR1 is SGHTA and CDR2 is FQGNSA. This CDR3 reads CASSLGGGDYGYTF. CDR3 bases: TGTGCCAGCAGCTTAGGCGGGGGCGACTATGGCTACACCTTC.

CDR3: CASSLRVTNSPLHF. The CDR3 region has the DNA TGTGCCAGCAGCTTGAGGGTTACGAATTCACCCCTCCACTTT. The genes are TRBV7-8 and TRBJ1-6; D gene unclear. Germline loops: CDR1 SGHVS, CDR2 FQNEAQ. Between the trimmed V and J ends, which lost 3 bases and 7 bases, there was a span of 10 bases. CDR3 size: 14 residues.

This chain's CDR3 is CASRTSGGADTGELFF. In nucleotides, the CDR3 is TGCGCCAGCAGGACTAGCGGGGGGGCAGACACCGGGGAGCTGTTTTTT. This chain uses TRBV10-2 with TRBJ2-2, with 14 bases aligning to TRBD2. Germline V gene sequence: CDR1 WSHSY, CDR2 SAAADI. The V and J ends lost 6 bases and 3 bases, in that order; junction bases with no gene match: 3. This CDR3 is built from 16 residues.

This rearrangement joins TRBV5-4 to TRBJ1-2; 8 bases map to TRBD1. This CDR3 contains 15 residues. Per the germline V gene, CDR1 is SGHNT and CDR2 is YYREEE (reference sequence). Unmatched junction bases numbered 5, after V lost 0 bases and J lost 4 bases. The CDR3 loop is CASSLVGTGVYGYTF. The CDR3 DNA follows: TGTGCCAGCAGCTTGGTTGGGACAGGAGTCTATGGCTACACCTTC. The whole variable domain, remainder taken from reference TRBV5-4 and TRBJ1-2, is ETGVTQSPTHLIKTRGQQVTLRCSSQSGHNTVSWYQQALGQGPQFIFQYYREEENGRGNFPPRFSGLQFPNYSSELNVNALELDDSALYLCASSLVGTGVYGYTFGSGTRLTVV.

V is TRBV14 and J is TRBJ2-5, with TRBD1 identical over 7 bases. Germline V lookup: CDR1 SGHDN, CDR2 FVKESK. V lost 0 bases, J lost 2 bases, and 6 bases stayed unmatched. The CDR3 covers 16 residues. CDR3 coding DNA: TGTGCCAGCAGCCAAGAAAAGGGGACAGTTCAAGAGACCCAGTACTTC. Translation: CASSQEKGTVQETQYF.

The rearrangement joins TRBV6-6 to TRBJ1-4, with TRBD1 matching 7 bases. Trimming at V came to 1 base and at J to 7 bases, leaving 6 bases not matched to a gene. This CDR3 is built from 15 residues. Per germline, CDR1 MNHNY and CDR2 SVGAGI (reference sequence). CDR3 amino acids: CASSYFAGGGEKLFF. CDR3 nucleotides: TGTGCCAGCAGTTACTTTGCAGGGGGAGGTGAAAAACTGTTTTTT.

The rearrangement joins TRBV6-5 to TRBJ1-2; D call uncertain. The CDR3 covers 14 residues. Per germline, CDR1 MNHEY and CDR2 SVGAGI. Trimming took off 2 bases at V and 0 bases at J, with 7 bases between the two ends. In DNA, the CDR3 is TGTGCCAGCAGTTACGCCAGAGCTAACTATGGCTACACCTTC. Residues: CASSYARANYGYTF.

The J gene is TRBJ1-4, the V gene TRBV9; 9 bases match TRBD1. V trimming: 4 bases; J trimming: 5 bases; junction bases outside the gene matches: 9. Germline values: CDR1 SGDLS, CDR2 YYNGEE. The CDR3 covers 16 residues. CDR3 residues: CASSILGQGKNEKLFF. In DNA, the CDR3 is TGTGCCAGCAGCATATTGGGACAGGGAAAGAATGAAAAACTGTTTTTT.

V is TRBV7-2 and J is TRBJ1-1; D not resolved. The CDR3 is 13 amino acids. CDR1 is SGHTA and CDR2 is FQGNSA in the germline V gene. V lost 8 bases and J lost 8, with 18 bases in between. This CDR3 reads CASAWAAATEAFF. CDR3 nucleotides: TGTGCCAGCGCCTGGGCCGCTGCCACCGAAGCTTTCTTT.

The CDR3 region is CASSLSGGVDTQYF. CDR3 DNA: TGTGCCAGCAGCCTCAGCGGGGGGGTTGATACGCAGTATTTT. This chain joins TRBV7-7 and TRBJ2-3; TRBD2 agrees at 10 bases. There are 14 residues in the CDR3. CDR1 is SSHAT, CDR2 FNYEAQ, per germline (reference sequence). Unmatched junction bases numbered 5, after V lost 5 bases and J lost 6 bases.

The chain has TRBV9 and TRBJ2-5; D unclear. The CDR3 is made up of 14 amino acids. CDR1 and CDR2 from the germline V gene are SGDLS and YYNGEE. Trimming left V 0 bases short and J 5 bases short, with 11 bases between. In DNA, the CDR3 is TGTGCCAGCAGCGTAGCTCGAGAGGCGGAGACCCAGTACTTC. This gives the protein CASSVAREAETQYF.